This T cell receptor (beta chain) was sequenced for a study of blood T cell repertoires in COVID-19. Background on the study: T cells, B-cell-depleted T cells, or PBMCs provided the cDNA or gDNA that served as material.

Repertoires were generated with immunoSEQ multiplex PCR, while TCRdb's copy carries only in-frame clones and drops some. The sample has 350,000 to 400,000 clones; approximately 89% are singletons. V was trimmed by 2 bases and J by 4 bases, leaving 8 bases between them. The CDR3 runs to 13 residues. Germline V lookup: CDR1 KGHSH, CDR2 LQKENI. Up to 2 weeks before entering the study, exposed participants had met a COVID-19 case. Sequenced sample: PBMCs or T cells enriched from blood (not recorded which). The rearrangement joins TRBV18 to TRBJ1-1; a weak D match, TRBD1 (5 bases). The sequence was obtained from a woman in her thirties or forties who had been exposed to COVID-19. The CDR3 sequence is CASSPDRATEAFF. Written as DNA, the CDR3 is TGTGCCAGCTCACCAGACAGAGCCACTGAAGCTTTCTTT.